One TCR beta chain is described in this entry. This clone's antigen is unknown. A read error may account for a junction end that differs from germline. This specimen comes from a study of blood T cell repertoires in COVID-19 (dated by TCRdb to about 2020). Some background on the complete study: Samples covering the acute and convalescent phases of COVID-19 were provided by collaborators in the United States, Italy and Spain. The material from the prospective study consisted of cDNA or gDNA derived from T cells, B-cell-depleted T cells, or PBMCs. Deeply sampled blood TCRbeta repertoires from subjects exposed to, actively infected with, or recovered from COVID-19 were included in the dataset. A freely available public database, intended as a resource for researchers studying the immune response to SARS-CoV-2, is where the repertoires were released. The samples were drawn from the first 160 participants of the ongoing ImmuneRACE study and from some 1,300 subjects provided by 6 global collaborators. A de-identified subject ID, COVID-19 status, age in years and sex were almost always included in the sample metadata. Where available, HLA class I and class II types were obtained from metadata supplied by the sample provider rather than from assay-based typing.

The immunoSEQ Assay, a bias-controlled multiplex PCR, was used to amplify TCRbeta CDR3 regions from genomic DNA. The study's own analysis went as follows. The number of nucleated cells in each sample was estimated by amplification of reference gene primers within the assay. To quantify the absolute abundance of each unique TCRbeta CDR3 rearrangement, sequence reads were collapsed and filtered. For each sample, productive Simpson clonality was calculated as the square root of Simpson's diversity index across productive rearrangements. The table comes from immuneACCESS by way of TCRdb, which keeps in-frame sequences with V and J called. Part of the clones is missing from these tables; in studies checked, under half for an unresolved V gene and the rest for unknown reasons. V and J calls and clone size are those listed in that table; D and trimming were worked out from the DNA. The sample includes roughly 100,000 clones, with 75% to 95% observed a single time. Roughly 5% of the sample belongs to the ten largest clones.

The germline V gene encodes CDR1 MNHNY and CDR2 SVGAGI (reference sequence). From the cysteine through the phenylalanine, the CDR3 covers 13 amino acids. Of the read, only the CDR3 DNA is kept; its 39 bases are in frame from base 1. Summary of the overall study and its limitations: The amount of clinical and demographic metadata varied by source and participant and was provided uncurated.

Collaborating institutions collected whole blood in K2EDTA tubes following their own protocols. Collaborator samples were shipped for TCRbeta analysis as frozen whole blood, isolated PBMCs, or DNA extracted from either sample type. The origin of this receptor is a man aged 45-60 years with acute or convalescent COVID-19. Rearrangement joined TRBV6-6 to TRBJ2-3, and TRBD2 aligns with 8 junction nucleotides. Sequencing input: peripheral blood. The CDR3 sequence is CAVKREISNTQYF. The DNA sequence follows: TGCGCAGTCAAGCGGGAGATTTCGAATACGCAGTATTTT.